This T cell receptor (beta chain) was recovered during a study of breast tumors, draining lymph nodes, adjacent tissues. The V end was cut by 5 bases, the J end by 2 bases, with 15 bases between. Germline loops: CDR1 MNHNY, CDR2 SVGAGI (reference sequence). This CDR3 has 15 amino acids. TCRdb independently ran MiXCR on the multiplex PCR reads; one entry per CDR3 protein. This sample has 150,000 to 200,000 distinct CDR3 sequences, with 30% to 35% found just once. Samples came from axillary lymph nodes draining the breast cancer. This TCR derives from a female donor with breast cancer. Some clones in this sample may be carry-over from other donors' samples. The sample taken for sequencing was axillary lymph node tissue. The chain joins TRBV6-6 to TRBJ2-5; the D gene is possibly TRBD1 (5 bases). The CDR3 loop reads CASSDPTGPQETQYF. In DNA, the CDR3 is TGTGCCAGCAGTGACCCTACAGGTCCGCAAGAGACCCAGTACTTC.